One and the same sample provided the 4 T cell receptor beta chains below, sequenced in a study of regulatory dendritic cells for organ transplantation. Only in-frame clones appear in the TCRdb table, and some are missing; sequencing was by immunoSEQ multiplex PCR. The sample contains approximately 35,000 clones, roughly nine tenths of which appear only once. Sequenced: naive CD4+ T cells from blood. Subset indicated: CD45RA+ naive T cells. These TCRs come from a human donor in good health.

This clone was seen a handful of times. CDR3 amino acids: CASSLREGTEAFF. The DNA for the CDR3 is TGTGCCAGCAGTTTACGGGAGGGCACTGAAGCTTTCTTT. The rearrangement uses TRBV7-9 and TRBJ1-1; D uncertain. V was clipped by 6 bases and J by 4 bases, with 12 bases between them. The CDR3 has 13 residues. Germline loops: CDR1 SEHNR, CDR2 FQNEAQ (reference sequence).

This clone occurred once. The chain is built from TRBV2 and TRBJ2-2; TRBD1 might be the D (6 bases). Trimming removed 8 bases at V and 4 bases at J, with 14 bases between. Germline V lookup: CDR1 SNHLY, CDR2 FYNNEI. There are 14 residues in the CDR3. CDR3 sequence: CASSMDRLTGELFF. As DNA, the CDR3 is TGTGCCAGCTCTATGGACAGACTCACCGGGGAGCTGTTTTTT.

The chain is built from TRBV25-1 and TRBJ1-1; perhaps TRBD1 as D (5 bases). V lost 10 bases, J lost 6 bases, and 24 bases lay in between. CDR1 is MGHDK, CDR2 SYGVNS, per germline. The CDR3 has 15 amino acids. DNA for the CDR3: TGTGCCACCGAAAGTCTTGGGGGAAGTAACTCTGAAGCTTTCTTT. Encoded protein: CATESLGGSNSEAFF.

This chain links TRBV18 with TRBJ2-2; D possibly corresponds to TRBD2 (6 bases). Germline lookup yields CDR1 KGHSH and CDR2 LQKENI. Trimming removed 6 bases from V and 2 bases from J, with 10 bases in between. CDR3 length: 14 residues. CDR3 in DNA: TGTGCCAGCTCGGGACTCGACAACACCGGGGAGCTGTTTTTT. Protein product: CASSGLDNTGELFF.